This is a list of T cell receptor beta chains from one sample in a study of long-term antiretroviral therapy in people with HIV. The assay was immunoSEQ multiplex PCR, and TCRdb's table has in-frame clones only and misses some. This sample has 35,000 to 45,000 clones, with roughly 85% found just once. Specimen: unsorted PBMCs, collected 2.2 years after starting antiretroviral therapy. All receptors derive from a man aged 18 to 29 with HIV. CDR3s include the opening cysteine and the closing phenylalanine or tryptophan. The order of the fields is D gene, V gene, clone size, CDR3 protein. D genes are given only for firm matches. A row's size may be missing; if present it is once, few, many or a size class.

D gene: NA; V gene: TRBV2; clone size: NA; CDR3 protein: CASRGSHDLNQPQHF
D gene: NA; V gene: TRBV7-2; clone size: NA; CDR3 protein: CASSLDRYNQEQYF
D gene: NA; V gene: TRBV4-1; clone size: few; CDR3 protein: CASSQVTGTNTEAFF
D gene: NA; V gene: TRBV12-5; clone size: once; CDR3 protein: CASGLVQGRDTQYF
D gene: NA; V gene: TRBV7-2; clone size: NA; CDR3 protein: CASSLAFTGELFF
D gene: TRBD2; V gene: TRBV4-2; clone size: NA; CDR3 protein: CASSQEPSGPYEQYF
D gene: TRBD2; V gene: TRBV29-1; clone size: NA; CDR3 protein: CSSRGGTSDTQYF
D gene: NA; V gene: TRBV18; clone size: NA; CDR3 protein: CASSPERTQYF
D gene: TRBD2; V gene: TRBV5-1; clone size: NA; CDR3 protein: CASSLVRGVVTGELFF
D gene: TRBD2; V gene: TRBV9; clone size: NA; CDR3 protein: CASSVEAGGGTDTQYF
D gene: NA; V gene: TRBV4-1; clone size: NA; CDR3 protein: CASSQEFRNSYEQYF
D gene: NA; V gene: TRBV28; clone size: NA; CDR3 protein: CASSPRQREKLFF
D gene: TRBD1; V gene: TRBV10-3; clone size: NA; CDR3 protein: CATDRDGNQPQHF
D gene: NA; V gene: TRBV28; clone size: NA; CDR3 protein: CASSLWRETTGEQFF
D gene: TRBD2; V gene: TRBV30; clone size: NA; CDR3 protein: CAWSSLAGGGEQFF
D gene: NA; V gene: TRBV6-5; clone size: NA; CDR3 protein: CASREAGSSYEQYF
D gene: NA; V gene: TRBV2; clone size: once; CDR3 protein: CASSVLSTDTQYF
D gene: NA; V gene: TRBV7-9; clone size: NA; CDR3 protein: CASSPFRGTGELFF
D gene: TRBD2; V gene: TRBV5-1; clone size: NA; CDR3 protein: CASSGTSRNNEQFF
D gene: NA; V gene: TRBV7-9; clone size: NA; CDR3 protein: CASSLARVETDTQYF
D gene: NA; V gene: TRBV19; clone size: NA; CDR3 protein: CASSIGTRKDTQYF
D gene: TRBD2; V gene: TRBV13; clone size: NA; CDR3 protein: CASSLGSGGYNEQFF
D gene: TRBD2; V gene: TRBV7-3; clone size: NA; CDR3 protein: CASSSGLAMNTGELFF
D gene: TRBD2; V gene: TRBV4-1; clone size: NA; CDR3 protein: CASSQGTGGLAGGYEQYF
D gene: NA; V gene: TRBV18; clone size: NA; CDR3 protein: CASSRTVGYNEQFF
D gene: NA; V gene: TRBV30; clone size: NA; CDR3 protein: CAWGWAGDNEQFF